The T cell receptor (beta chain) under discussion was sequenced for a study of blood T cell repertoires in COVID-19. Generated by immunoSEQ multiplex PCR, the TCRdb table keeps only in-frame clones and is missing some. The sample holds 110,000 to 150,000 clones, 78% seen once. The sequenced material came from PBMCs or T cells enriched from blood (not recorded which). The source of this sequence is a woman between 50 and 59 years old who had recovered from COVID-19.

The CDR3 DNA sequence: TGTGCCAGCAGTTACTCCGGGACAGACCACTATGGCTACACCTTC. Protein product: CASSYSGTDHYGYTF. The chain is built from TRBV6-5 and TRBJ1-2; 7 bases are a match to TRBD1. CDR3 length: 15 residues. CDR1 MNHEY and CDR2 SVGAGI come from the germline V gene. J was trimmed by 3 bases and V by 0 bases; bases with no gene match: 4.